The sequence of this T cell receptor (beta chain) was determined in a study of shared clonotypes between healthy human individuals. Findings and limits, study-wide: Sampling involved blood alone; tissue repertoires likely differ.

Method: immunoSEQ multiplex PCR; TCRdb's copy keeps in-frame clones and lacks some. The table has over 2 million clones, 85% to 95% seen once. CDR1 KGHSH and CDR2 LQKENI come from the germline V gene. The V end lost 1 base, the J end lost 8 bases, and 10 bases lay between the germline ends. The CDR3 covers 13 residues. This clone has only one observation. Its target is not known. The TCR comes from a man aged 18 to 29 in good health. Some clones in this sample may be carry-over from other donors' samples. The chain has TRBV18 and TRBJ2-3, with D possibly being TRBD1 (5 bases). Sequenced sample: naive CD4+ T cells from PBMCs. Sample subset: CD45RA+ positively selected. CDR3 in amino acids: CASSPQGFVTQYF. In DNA form, the CDR3 reads TGTGCCAGCTCACCACAGGGGTTTGTTACGCAGTATTTT.